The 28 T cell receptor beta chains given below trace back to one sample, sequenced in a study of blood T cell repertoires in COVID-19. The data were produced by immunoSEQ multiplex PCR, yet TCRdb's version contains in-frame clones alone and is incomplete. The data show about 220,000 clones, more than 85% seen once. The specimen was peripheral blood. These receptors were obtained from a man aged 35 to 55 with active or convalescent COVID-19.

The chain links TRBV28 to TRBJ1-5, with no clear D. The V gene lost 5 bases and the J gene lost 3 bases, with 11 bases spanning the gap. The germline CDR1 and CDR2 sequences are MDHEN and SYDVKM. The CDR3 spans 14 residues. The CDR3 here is CASSMVGPNQPQHF. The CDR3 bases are TGTGCCAGCAGTATGGTTGGCCCCAATCAGCCCCAGCATTTT.

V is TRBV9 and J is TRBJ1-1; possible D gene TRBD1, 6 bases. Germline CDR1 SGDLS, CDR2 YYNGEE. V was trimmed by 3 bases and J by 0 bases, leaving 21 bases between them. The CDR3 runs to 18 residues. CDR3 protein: CASSERPGTPSLNTEAFF. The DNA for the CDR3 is TGTGCCAGCAGCGAACGACCCGGGACACCCTCTTTGAACACTGAAGCTTTCTTT.

The CDR3 spells CASSKDRVYGYTF. In nucleotides, the CDR3 is TGTGCCAGCAGCAAGGACAGGGTCTATGGCTACACCTTC. This chain joins TRBV2 and TRBJ1-2; 8 nucleotides match TRBD1. This CDR3 has 13 residues. The germline V gene encodes CDR1 SNHLY and CDR2 FYNNEI. The junction had 4 bases not matched to a gene; V was cut back by 6 bases and J by 4 bases.

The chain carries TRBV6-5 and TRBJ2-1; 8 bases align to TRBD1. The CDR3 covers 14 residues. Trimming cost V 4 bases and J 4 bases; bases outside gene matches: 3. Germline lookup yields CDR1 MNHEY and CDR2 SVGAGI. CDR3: CASSSWTGYNEQFF. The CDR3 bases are TGTGCCAGCAGTTCGTGGACAGGGTACAATGAGCAGTTCTTC.

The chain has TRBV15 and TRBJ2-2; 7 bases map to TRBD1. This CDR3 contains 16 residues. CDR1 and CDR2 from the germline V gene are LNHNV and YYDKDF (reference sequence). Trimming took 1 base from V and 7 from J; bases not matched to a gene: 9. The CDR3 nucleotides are TGTGCCACCAGCAGAGCGAGGGGACAGCCCCACGGGGAGCTGTTTTTT. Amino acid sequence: CATSRARGQPHGELFF. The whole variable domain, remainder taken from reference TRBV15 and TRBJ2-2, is DAMVIQNPRYQVTQFGKPVTLSCSQTLNHNVMYWYQQKSSQAPKLLFHYYDKDFNNEADTPDNFQSRRPNTSFCFLDIRSPGLGDTAMYLCATSRARGQPHGELFFGEGSRLTVL.

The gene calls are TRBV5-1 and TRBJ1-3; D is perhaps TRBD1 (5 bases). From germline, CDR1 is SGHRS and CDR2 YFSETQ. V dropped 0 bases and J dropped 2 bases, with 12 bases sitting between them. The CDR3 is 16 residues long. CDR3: CASSLAGQGAGNTIYF. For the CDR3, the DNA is TGCGCCAGCAGCTTGGCCGGTCAAGGGGCTGGAAACACCATATATTTT.

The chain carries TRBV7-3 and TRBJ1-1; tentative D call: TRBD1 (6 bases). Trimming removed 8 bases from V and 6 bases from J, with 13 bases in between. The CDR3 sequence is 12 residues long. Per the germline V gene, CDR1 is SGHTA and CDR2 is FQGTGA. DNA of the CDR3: TGTGCCAGCGGGACAATCGGGGCTGAAGCTTTCTTT. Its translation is CASGTIGAEAFF.

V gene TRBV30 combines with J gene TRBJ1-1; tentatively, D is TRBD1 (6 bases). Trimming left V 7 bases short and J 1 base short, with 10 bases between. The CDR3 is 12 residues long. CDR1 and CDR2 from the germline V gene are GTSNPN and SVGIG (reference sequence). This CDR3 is CALGQPNTEAFF. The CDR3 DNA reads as TGTGCCTTGGGACAACCGAACACTGAAGCTTTCTTT.

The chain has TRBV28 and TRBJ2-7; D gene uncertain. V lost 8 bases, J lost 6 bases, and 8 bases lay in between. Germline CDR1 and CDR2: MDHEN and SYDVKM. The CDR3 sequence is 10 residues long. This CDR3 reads CASGVSEQYF. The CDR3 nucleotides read TGTGCCAGCGGAGTTAGCGAGCAGTACTTC.

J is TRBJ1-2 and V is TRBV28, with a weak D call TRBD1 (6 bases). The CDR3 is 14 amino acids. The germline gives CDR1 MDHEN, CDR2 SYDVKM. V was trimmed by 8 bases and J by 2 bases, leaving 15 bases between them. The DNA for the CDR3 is TGTGCCAGCTCCCTCCGAGGGGGAAACTATGGCTACACCTTC. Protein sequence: CASSLRGGNYGYTF.

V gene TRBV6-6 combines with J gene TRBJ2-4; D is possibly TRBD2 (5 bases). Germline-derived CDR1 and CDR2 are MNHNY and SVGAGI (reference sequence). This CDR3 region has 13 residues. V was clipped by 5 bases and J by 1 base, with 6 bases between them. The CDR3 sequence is CASSEGAKNIQYF. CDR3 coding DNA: TGTGCCAGCAGTGAGGGTGCCAAAAACATTCAGTACTTC.

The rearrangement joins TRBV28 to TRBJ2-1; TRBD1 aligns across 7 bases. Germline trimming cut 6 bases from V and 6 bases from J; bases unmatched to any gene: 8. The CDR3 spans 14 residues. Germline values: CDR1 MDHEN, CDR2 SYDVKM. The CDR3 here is CASSSGTAPNEQFF. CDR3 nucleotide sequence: TGTGCCAGCAGCTCCGGGACAGCCCCCAATGAGCAGTTCTTC.

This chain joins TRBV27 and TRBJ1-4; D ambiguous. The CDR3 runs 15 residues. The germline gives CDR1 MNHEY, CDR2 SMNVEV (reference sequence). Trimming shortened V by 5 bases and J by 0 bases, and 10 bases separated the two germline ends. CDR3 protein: CASSPSGATNEKLFF. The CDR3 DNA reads TGTGCCAGCAGTCCCAGTGGAGCAACTAATGAAAAACTGTTTTTT. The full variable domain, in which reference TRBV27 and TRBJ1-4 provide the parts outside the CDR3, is EAQVTQNPRYLITVTGKKLTVTCSQNMNHEYMSWYRQDPGLGLRQIYYSMNVEVTDKGDVPEGYKVSRKEKRNFPLILESPSPNQTSLYFCASSPSGATNEKLFFGSGTQLSVL.

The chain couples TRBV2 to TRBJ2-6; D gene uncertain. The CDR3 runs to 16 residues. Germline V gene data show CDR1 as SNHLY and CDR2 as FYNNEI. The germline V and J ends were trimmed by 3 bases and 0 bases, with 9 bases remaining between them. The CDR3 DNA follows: TGTGCCAGCAGTGAGTTCGAGAGCTCTGGGGCCAACGTCCTGACTTTC. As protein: CASSEFESSGANVLTF.

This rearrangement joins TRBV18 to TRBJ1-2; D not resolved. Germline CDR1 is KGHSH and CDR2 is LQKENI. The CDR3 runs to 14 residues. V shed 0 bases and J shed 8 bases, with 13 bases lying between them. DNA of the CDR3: TGTGCCAGCTCACCACCGCTGGAGGGAAGCGGCTACACCTTC. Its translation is CASSPPLEGSGYTF.

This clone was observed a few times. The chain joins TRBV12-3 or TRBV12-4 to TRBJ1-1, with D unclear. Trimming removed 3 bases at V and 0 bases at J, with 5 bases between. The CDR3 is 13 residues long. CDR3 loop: CASSFVMNTEAFF. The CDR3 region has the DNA TGTGCCAGCAGTTTTGTTATGAACACTGAAGCTTTCTTT.

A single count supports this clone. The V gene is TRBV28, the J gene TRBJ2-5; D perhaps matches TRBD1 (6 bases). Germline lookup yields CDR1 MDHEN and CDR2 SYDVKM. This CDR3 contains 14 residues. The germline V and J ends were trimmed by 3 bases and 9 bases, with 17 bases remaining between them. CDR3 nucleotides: TGTGCCAGCAGTTTGCCACAGGGAGCCGGGGCCCAGTACTTC. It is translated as CASSLPQGAGAQYF. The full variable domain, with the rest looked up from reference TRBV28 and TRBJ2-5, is DVKVTQSSRYLVKRTGEKVFLECVQDMDHENMFWYRQDPGLGLRLIYFSYDVKMKEKGDIPEGYSVSREKKERFSLILESASTNQTSMYLCASSLPQGAGAQYFGPGTRLLVL.

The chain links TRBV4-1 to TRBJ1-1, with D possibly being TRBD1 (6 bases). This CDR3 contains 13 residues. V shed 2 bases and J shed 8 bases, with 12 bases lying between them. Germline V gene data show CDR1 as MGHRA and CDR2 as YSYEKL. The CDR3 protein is CASSQMAGTEAFF. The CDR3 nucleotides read TGCGCCAGCAGCCAAATGGCAGGGACAGAAGCTTTCTTT.

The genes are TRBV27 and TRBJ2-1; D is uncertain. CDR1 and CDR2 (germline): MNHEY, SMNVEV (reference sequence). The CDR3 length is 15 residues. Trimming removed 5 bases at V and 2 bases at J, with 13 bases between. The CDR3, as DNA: TGTGCCAGCAGTATTACTGTTAACCCCTACAATGAGCAGTTCTTC. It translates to CASSITVNPYNEQFF.

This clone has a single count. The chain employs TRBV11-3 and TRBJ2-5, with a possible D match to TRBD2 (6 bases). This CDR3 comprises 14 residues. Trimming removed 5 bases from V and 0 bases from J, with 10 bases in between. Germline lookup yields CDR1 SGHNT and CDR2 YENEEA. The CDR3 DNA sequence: TGTGCCAGCAGCCGGCAGCGGGACCAAGAGACCCAGTACTTC. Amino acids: CASSRQRDQETQYF.

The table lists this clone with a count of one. The CDR3, as DNA: TGTGCCAGTAGTATAGGAGACACTTACACCGGGGAGCTGTTTTTT. This sequence encodes CASSIGDTYTGELFF. This rearrangement joins TRBV19 to TRBJ2-2; no reliable D call. With 1 base removed from V and 3 bases from J, the gap between germline ends came to 9 bases. This CDR3 is 15 amino acids long. CDR1 and CDR2 from the germline V gene are LNHDA and SQIVND (reference sequence).

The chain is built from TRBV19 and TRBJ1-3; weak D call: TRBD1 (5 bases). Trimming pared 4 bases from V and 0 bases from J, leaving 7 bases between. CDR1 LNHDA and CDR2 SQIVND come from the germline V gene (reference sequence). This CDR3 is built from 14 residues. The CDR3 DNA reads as TGTGCCAGTAGTAATACAGGCTCTGGAAACACCATATATTTT. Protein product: CASSNTGSGNTIYF.

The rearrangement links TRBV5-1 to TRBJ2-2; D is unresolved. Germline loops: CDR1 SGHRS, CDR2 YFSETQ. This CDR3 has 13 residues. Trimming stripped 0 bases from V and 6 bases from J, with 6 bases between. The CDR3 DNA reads TGCGCCAGCAGCTTGGTTGGCCCCGGGGAGCTGTTTTTT. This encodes CASSLVGPGELFF.

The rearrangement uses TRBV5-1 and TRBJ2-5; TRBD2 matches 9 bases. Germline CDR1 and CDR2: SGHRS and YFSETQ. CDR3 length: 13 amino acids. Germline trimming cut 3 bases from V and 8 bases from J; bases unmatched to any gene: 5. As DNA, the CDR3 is TGCGCCAGCAGCTCCGGGACTAGCACAACCCAGTACTTC. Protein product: CASSSGTSTTQYF.

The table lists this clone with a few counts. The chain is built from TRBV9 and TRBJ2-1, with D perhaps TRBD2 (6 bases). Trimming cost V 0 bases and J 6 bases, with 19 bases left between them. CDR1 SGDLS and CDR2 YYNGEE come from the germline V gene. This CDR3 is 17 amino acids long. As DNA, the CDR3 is TGTGCCAGCAGCGTAGTAGGTTCGGGAGCCCGGTCCAATGAGCAGTTCTTC. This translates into CASSVVGSGARSNEQFF.

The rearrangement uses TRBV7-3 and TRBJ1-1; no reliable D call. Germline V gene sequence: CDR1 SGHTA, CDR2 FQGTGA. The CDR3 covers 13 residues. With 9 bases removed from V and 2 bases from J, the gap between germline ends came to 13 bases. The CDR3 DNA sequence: TGTGCCAGTAACCCGACTCGCAACACTGAAGCTTTCTTT. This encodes CASNPTRNTEAFF.

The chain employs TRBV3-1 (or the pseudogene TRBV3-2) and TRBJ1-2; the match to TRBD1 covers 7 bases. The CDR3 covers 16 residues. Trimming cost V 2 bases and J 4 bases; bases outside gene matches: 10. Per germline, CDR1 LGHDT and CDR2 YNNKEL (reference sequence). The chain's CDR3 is CASSQTGGGAGYGYTF. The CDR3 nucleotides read TGTGCCAGCAGCCAAACGGGAGGGGGCGCGGGCTATGGCTACACCTTC.

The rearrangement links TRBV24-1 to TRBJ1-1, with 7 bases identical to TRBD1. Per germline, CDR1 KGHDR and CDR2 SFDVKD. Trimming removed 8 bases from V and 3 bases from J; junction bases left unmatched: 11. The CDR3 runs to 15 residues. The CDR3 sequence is CATTPRQGMDTEAFF. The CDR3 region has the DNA TGTGCCACCACACCCCGACAGGGTATGGACACTGAAGCTTTCTTT.